This T cell receptor beta chain stems from a study of cytomegalovirus exposure and HLA in healthy donors (dated by TCRdb to 2016 to 2017). Broadly, across the study: An earlier analysis of some 600 of the donors reported about 260 Gb of sequence data and 95 million to 140 million unique TCR beta sequences obtained from around 190 million T cells. Roughly 300 gigabases of sequencing data and around 85 million unique TCR sequences made up an early release that covered 500 to 650 HLA-typed donors. Of the roughly 420 genotyped donors, 65% to 90% were placed in the genetic ancestry cluster associated with self-reported Caucasian donors. The study aimed to test whether signatures of past pathogen exposure could be identified by cataloging public T cell receptors. Using immunosequencing, the study profiled T cell repertoires from about 610 subjects and related those repertoires to cytomegalovirus serostatus. A separate validation cohort of approximately 120 different subjects was used in addition to the 666-subject first cohort. To predict cytomegalovirus infection status, the study combined high-throughput TCR immunosequencing, statistical association of individual TCRs with disease status, and machine learning. A later analysis re-analyzed previously published TCR beta repertoires from approximately 700 donors and added high-resolution HLA genotyping to study TCR occurrence patterns. In the later analysis, no new phenotypic data were used to find candidate immune exposures; instead, reliance was placed on TCR beta sequences and their occurrence across donors. In an earlier analysis of about 590 of the donors, high-throughput TCR beta sequencing was used to judge whether each TCR beta V gene segment behaved as functional or pseudogenic. Donor age, sex, ethnicity and CMV serostatus were collected together with the repertoire data. A later genetic analysis took genome-wide SNP genotypes for about three fifths of the roughly 700 donors and used that subset as a discovery cohort. All discovery cohort repertoires had been generated using a single sequencing platform. HLA typing included class I and class II loci at four-digit resolution. The number of typed donors differed by locus: about 620-640 for A, B, C, DRB1 and DQB1; some 540 for DQA1; roughly 600 for DPA1; and 400 to 480 for DPB1. Because of strong linkage in the cohort, 4 to 6 DR-DQ haplotypes were treated as single units for association and clustering. On average, around 240,000 unique TCR beta nucleotide sequences were sequenced per donor among several hundred genotyped donors of the cohort, with roughly a sixth of those sequences being non-productive.

Remarks on this clone: Its recognized antigen is unknown. Base quality data are lacking; no much larger clone is found one base away.

Preparation of the library involved the immunoSEQ multiplex PCR assay. A mixture of 60 forward primers for TCR Vbeta segments and 13 reverse primers for TCR Jbeta segments was used in the multiplex PCR. The CDR3 region of rearranged TCR beta genes was amplified from genomic DNA with a multiplex PCR assay. On the Illumina HiSeq System, the amplified TCR beta libraries were sequenced as 87-base-pair reads. The authors' pipeline ran thus. In a later analysis, some 80 million unique TCR beta chains were counted across the 500 to 850 repertoires, and around 10 million of these chains were shared by at least two donors. A nearest-neighbor algorithm error-corrected the raw reads and collapsed the reads into unique sequences, merging closely related sequences to remove PCR and sequencing errors. CDR3 sequences were aligned to IMGT reference sequences to assign V, D and J gene segments. For a sequence to be retained, a match of at least six nucleotides to both a V gene segment and a J gene segment was required. Rearrangements were called productive when the CDR3 lacked stop codons and stayed in frame with V and J; all others were non-productive. Following IMGT convention, CDR3 was defined as the stretch from the second conserved V-encoded cysteine up to the conserved J-encoded phenylalanine. Sequences without an unambiguous match to a single V gene segment were excluded from the earlier analysis of 450 to 750 of the donors. In an earlier analysis of 500 to 750 of the donors, V segments were called functional above 56.7% productive rearrangements and were called segregating when the between-donor standard deviation exceeded 5%. A statistical classification framework was built to diagnose cytomegalovirus status from the catalog of TCR beta chain sequences. V and J gene assignment, in a later analysis, came from comparing TCR nucleotide sequences with IMGT/GENE-DB human TR gene sequences. Using the TCRdist pipeline, a later analysis assigned CDR3 sequences along with most-parsimonious VDJ recombination scenarios. In a later analysis, every TCR beta chain was defined by the combination of its CDR3 amino acid sequence and its V-gene family, and reads without a unique V-gene family were dropped. To address suspected cross-contamination and a sequencing artifact, a later analysis removed 592 highly shared, low-generation-probability nucleotide sequences. In a later analysis, a clonal expansion index was calculated for each public chain from normalized within-repertoire ranks of inferred template counts. In a later analysis, generation probabilities were computed with a VDJ recombination model fitted to out-of-frame rearrangements, and the resulting probabilities were checked against IGoR. A later analysis scored TCR-TCR, TCR-HLA and TCR-CMV co-occurrence with hypergeometric tests, applying a repertoire-size bias correction to TCR pairs. A later analysis estimated false discovery rates by permuting HLA or CMV assignments 20 times. In a later analysis, co-occurring TCRs were grouped using DBSCAN, and TCRdist sequence similarity was added for clustering within HLA-allele-positive subsets. Co-occurrence clustering excluded repertoires with fewer than 30,000 or more than 120,000 public chains, plus five with anomalous nucleotide sharing. Entries here come from immuneACCESS through TCRdb and include only in-frame sequences with V and J called. Some clones fail to appear in such tables; in the studies checked, an unresolved V gene covers under half of the shortfall, and the cause of the remainder is unknown. V, J and clone size are taken as reported in that table, and D and trimming were inferred from the DNA itself. The sample table shows 160,000 or so clones, and 84% are seen once. The ten largest clones add up to approximately 0.98% of the sample.

Points the paper makes about the study in general: Immune exposure information for the cohort was limited to CMV serostatus. In vitro tests confirmed that a few of the cytomegalovirus-associated TCR beta chains recognize cytomegalovirus antigens. Sequencing depth was assumed to be roughly uniform across donors in the presence/absence analyses, though that assumption may not hold. In a later genetic analysis, fewer N-insertions in productive TCRs were reported among donors in an Asian-associated ancestry cluster than the roughly 700-donor mean. A later genetic analysis associated a missense DCLRE1C variant with V-gene and J-gene trimming of TCR beta chains, and an independent cohort replicated the association. The classifier was reported to diagnose cytomegalovirus status with high specificity and sensitivity in both the original and validation cohorts. When HLA alleles, especially DR and DQ, strongly co-occurred, TCR associations were difficult to assign to individual alleles. The 87-base-pair reads could not distinguish some IMGT-functional V segments, including TRBV6-2 and TRBV6-3, so those segments were excluded. In a later analysis, more than 15,000 TCR beta sequences were associated with specific HLA alleles at a false discovery rate of 0.05. In a later analysis, most CMV-associated TCR beta chains were found to appear HLA-restricted, with HLA associations seemingly driven largely by CMV exposure. In an earlier analysis of around 500 of the donors, most TCR beta V segments appeared in productive rearrangements about 87% or about 30% of the time, broadly matching IMGT annotations. Because some donors lacked HLA typing at each locus, the association tests relied only on the typed subset. A cluster of highly shared sequence variants was judged likely to represent a technical artifact of the sequencing pipeline. The cohort was sequenced for TCR beta chains only, and without alpha or paired-chain data the features that could be detected were limited. According to a later analysis, parvovirus B19, influenza, CMV and Epstein-Barr virus appeared linked to several top co-occurrence clusters. A further reported finding was that TCR beta sequences accurately predicted the HLA-A and HLA-B alleles for most subjects in the first cohort. In a later analysis, TCR association rates were found to vary across HLA loci, with the most associated TCRs seen for DRB1 alleles and the fewest for HLA-C alleles. While some public TCRs were present in many individuals, most TCR sequences turned up only very rarely across donors. Because counts were too low, about 18 rarely observed V segments, including chromosome 9 orphons, were excluded from the earlier analysis of under 650 of the donors. The authors suggested that the approach could potentially be extended to other disease states and immunological phenotypes. The study listed 150 to 200 TCR beta chains as associated with cytomegalovirus. A later analysis found that HLA-associated TCR beta chains were more clonally expanded and had lower generation probabilities than equally common non-associated chains. Correlated functional status among segregating V segments might reflect linkage disequilibrium, but an unknown experimental factor could not be ruled out.

The cohort was made up of around 720 healthy bone marrow donors. At the time of sampling, every cohort member was nominally healthy, though immune exposures that went unrecorded were likely present. The donor tested CMV seronegative and was one of the 352 seronegative cohort members. Every donor gave a peripheral blood sample, and the peripheral blood mononuclear cells from that sample were used for TCR beta sequencing. The Qiagen DNeasy Blood Extraction Kit was used to extract genomic DNA from the blood cell samples. CDR1 and CDR2, looked up from the germline V gene, are SNHLY and FYNNEI. Inclusive of the bounding cysteine and phenylalanine, the CDR3 is 15 residues long. Only the CDR3 part of the read is kept: 45 bases, read in frame from the first base. Clipping removes 0 bases from V and 10 bases from J, with 9 as the unmatched junction base count.

The sequenced material came from PBMCs. The rearranged segments are TRBV2 and TRBJ2-1; 7 bases in between match TRBD2. This TCR came from a man younger than 45 in good health and CMV-seronegative. The DNA is as follows: TGTGCCAGCAGTGAAGCGCGGGGGAGGGGAAAGGAGCAGTTCTTC. Its coded protein is CASSEARGRGKEQFF. The CDR3, completed at both ends by the reference TRBV2 and TRBJ2-1 genes, gives the full variable domain EPEVTQTPSHQVTQMGQEVILRCVPISNHLYFYWYRQILGQKVEFLVSFYNNEISEKSEIFDDQFSVERPDGSNFTLKIRSTKLEDSAMYFCASSEARGRGKEQFFGPGTRLTVL.